This T cell receptor beta chain was recorded in a study of blood T cell repertoires in COVID-19. Germline V gene sequence: CDR1 DFQATT, CDR2 SNEGSKA (reference sequence). The CDR3 is 17 residues long. The J segment lost 3 bases and the V segment lost 3 bases, leaving 16 bases of the junction unmatched. In the source study's methods: Amplification of reference gene primers was used by the study to estimate nucleated cell counts. Generated by immunoSEQ multiplex PCR, the TCRdb table keeps only in-frame clones and is missing some. The D gene and trimming were derived from the DNA, and the V and J assignments and clone size from that table. The data show about 250,000 clones, about four fifths seen once.

The TCR sequence derives from a man aged 40-49 years who had been exposed to COVID-19. Sequenced material: PBMCs or T cells enriched from blood (not recorded which). The rearrangement joins TRBV20-1 to TRBJ1-1; 7 nucleotides align to TRBD1. This chain's CDR3 is CSASRRRPGQRDTEAFF. The CDR3 bases are TGCAGTGCTAGTCGTAGAAGACCGGGACAGCGGGACACTGAAGCTTTCTTT.